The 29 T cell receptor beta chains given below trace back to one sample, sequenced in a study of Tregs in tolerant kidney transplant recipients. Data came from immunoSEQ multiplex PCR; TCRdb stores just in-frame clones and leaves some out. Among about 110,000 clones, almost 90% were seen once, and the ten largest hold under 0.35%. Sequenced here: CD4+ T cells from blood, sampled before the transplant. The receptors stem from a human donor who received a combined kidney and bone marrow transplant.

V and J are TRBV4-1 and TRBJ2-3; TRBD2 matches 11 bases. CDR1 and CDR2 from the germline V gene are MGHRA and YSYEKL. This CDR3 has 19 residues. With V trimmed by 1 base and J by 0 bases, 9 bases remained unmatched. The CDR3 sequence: CASSQVGLAGGPSTDTQYF. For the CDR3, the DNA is TGCGCCAGCAGCCAAGTAGGGCTAGCGGGGGGCCCAAGCACAGATACGCAGTATTTT.

CDR3 protein: CASRPNRGSQETQYF. As DNA, the CDR3 is TGTGCCAGCAGGCCTAACAGGGGCTCCCAAGAGACCCAGTACTTC. The rearrangement joins TRBV2 to TRBJ2-5; 7 bases are shared with TRBD1. CDR1 is SNHLY and CDR2 is FYNNEI in the germline V gene. The CDR3 consists of 15 residues. Trimming cost V 6 bases and J 1 base; bases outside gene matches: 8.

CDR3 coding DNA: TGTGCCAGCAGCGAACAGGGACAGGTCCAAAACATTCAGTACTTC. This codes for CASSEQGQVQNIQYF. The chain combines TRBV6-1 with TRBJ2-4, with TRBD1 matching 8 bases. V dropped 6 bases and J dropped 5; count of bases not matched to a gene: 9. CDR1 MNHNS and CDR2 SASEGT come from the germline V gene. The CDR3 has 15 residues.

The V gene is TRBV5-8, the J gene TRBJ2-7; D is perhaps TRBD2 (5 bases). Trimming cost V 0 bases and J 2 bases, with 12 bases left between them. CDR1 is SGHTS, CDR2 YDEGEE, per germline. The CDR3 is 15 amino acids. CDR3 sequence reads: CASSLGPDGAYEQYF. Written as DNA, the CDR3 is TGTGCCAGCAGCTTGGGTCCGGACGGGGCCTACGAGCAGTACTTC.

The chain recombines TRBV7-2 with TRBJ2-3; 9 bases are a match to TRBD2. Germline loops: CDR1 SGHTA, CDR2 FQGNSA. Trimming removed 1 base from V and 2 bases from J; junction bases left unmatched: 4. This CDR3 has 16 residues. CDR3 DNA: TGTGCCAGCAGCTTAGGTAGCGGGGGACCCACAGATACGCAGTATTTT. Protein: CASSLGSGGPTDTQYF.

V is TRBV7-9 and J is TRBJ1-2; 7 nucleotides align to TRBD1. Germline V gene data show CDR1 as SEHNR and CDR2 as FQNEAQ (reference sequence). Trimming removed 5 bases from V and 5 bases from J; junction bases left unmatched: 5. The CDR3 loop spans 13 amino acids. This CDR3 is CASSATGIYGYTF. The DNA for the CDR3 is TGTGCCAGCAGCGCGACAGGGATTTATGGCTACACCTTC.

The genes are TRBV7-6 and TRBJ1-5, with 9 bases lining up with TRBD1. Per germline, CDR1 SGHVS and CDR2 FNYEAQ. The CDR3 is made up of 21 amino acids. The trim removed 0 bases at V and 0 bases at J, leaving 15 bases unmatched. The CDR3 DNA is TGTGCCAGCAGCTTAGCGGACGCCCGGGACAGGGTAGGAGGTAGCAATCAGCCCCAGCATTTT. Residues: CASSLADARDRVGGSNQPQHF.

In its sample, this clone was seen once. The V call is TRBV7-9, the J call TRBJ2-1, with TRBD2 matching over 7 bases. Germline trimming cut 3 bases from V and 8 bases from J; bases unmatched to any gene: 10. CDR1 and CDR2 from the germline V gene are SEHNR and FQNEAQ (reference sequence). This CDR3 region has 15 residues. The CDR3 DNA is TGTGCCAGCAGCTTGGTCGGGGAGGGGACCCATGAGCAGTTCTTC. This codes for CASSLVGEGTHEQFF.

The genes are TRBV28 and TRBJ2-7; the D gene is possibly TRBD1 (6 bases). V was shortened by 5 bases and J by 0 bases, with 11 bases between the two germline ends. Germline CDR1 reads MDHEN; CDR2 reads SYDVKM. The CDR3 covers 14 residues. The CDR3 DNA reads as TGTGCCAGCAGTGGACAGCCCAGCTCCTACGAGCAGTACTTC. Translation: CASSGQPSSYEQYF.

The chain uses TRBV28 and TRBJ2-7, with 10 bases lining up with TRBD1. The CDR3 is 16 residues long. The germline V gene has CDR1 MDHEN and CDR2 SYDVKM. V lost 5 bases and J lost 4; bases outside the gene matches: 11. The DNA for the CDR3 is TGTGCCAGCAGTCTCCTGGGGGGACAGGGGAAATACGAGCAGTACTTC. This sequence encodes CASSLLGGQGKYEQYF.

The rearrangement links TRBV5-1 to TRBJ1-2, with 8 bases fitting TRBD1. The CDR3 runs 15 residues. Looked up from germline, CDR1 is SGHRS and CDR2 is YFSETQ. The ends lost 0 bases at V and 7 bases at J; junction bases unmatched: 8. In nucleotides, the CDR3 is TGCGCCAGCAGCTTGGCCGGGCAGGGGGCGAGTGGCTACACCTTC. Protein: CASSLAGQGASGYTF.

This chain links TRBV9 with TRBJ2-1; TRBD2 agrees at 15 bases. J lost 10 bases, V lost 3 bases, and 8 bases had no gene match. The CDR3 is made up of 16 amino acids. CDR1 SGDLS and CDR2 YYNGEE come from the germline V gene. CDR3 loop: CASSDGLAGGGSEQFF. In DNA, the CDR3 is TGTGCCAGCAGCGATGGACTAGCGGGAGGGGGCTCGGAGCAGTTCTTC.

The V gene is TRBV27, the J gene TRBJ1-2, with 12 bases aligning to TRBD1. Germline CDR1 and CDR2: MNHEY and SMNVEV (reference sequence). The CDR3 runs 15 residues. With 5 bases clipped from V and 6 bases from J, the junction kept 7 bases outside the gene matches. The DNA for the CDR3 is TGTGCCAGCAGTGCCACCGGGACAGGGGGCAATGGCTACACCTTC. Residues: CASSATGTGGNGYTF.

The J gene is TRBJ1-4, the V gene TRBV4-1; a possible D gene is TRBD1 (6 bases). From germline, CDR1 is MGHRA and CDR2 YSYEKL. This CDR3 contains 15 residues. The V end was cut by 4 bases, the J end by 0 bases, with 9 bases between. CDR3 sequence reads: CASSPAGATNEKLFF. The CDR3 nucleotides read TGCGCCAGCAGCCCAGCAGGGGCAACTAATGAAAAACTGTTTTTT.

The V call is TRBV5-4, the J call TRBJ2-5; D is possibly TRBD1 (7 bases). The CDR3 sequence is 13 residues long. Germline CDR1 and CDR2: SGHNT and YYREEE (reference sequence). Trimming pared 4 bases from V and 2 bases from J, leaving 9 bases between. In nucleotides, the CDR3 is TGTGCCAGCAGCGCAGGGGGGCAAGAGACCCAGTACTTC. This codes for CASSAGGQETQYF. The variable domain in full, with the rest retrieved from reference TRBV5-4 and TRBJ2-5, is ETGVTQSPTHLIKTRGQQVTLRCSSQSGHNTVSWYQQALGQGPQFIFQYYREEENGRGNFPPRFSGLQFPNYSSELNVNALELDDSALYLCASSAGGQETQYFGPGTRLLVL.

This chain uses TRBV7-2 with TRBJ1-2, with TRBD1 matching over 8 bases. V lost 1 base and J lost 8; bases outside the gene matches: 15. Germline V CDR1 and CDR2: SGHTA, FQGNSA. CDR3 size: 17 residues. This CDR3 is CASSLGAGYRQGRGYTF. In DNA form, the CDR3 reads TGTGCCAGCAGCTTAGGGGCGGGGTATAGACAGGGGAGGGGCTACACCTTC.

In nucleotides, the CDR3 is TGCGCCAGCAGCTTGGGGGACAGGTACGCCGGTAATGAAAAACTGTTTTTT. The encoded protein is CASSLGDRYAGNEKLFF. The J gene is TRBJ1-4, the V gene TRBV5-1, with 8 bases lining up with TRBD1. There are 17 residues in the CDR3. V lost 0 bases and J lost 4; bases outside the gene matches: 8. Germline lookup yields CDR1 SGHRS and CDR2 YFSETQ. The full variable domain, completed using reference TRBV5-1 and TRBJ1-4, is KAGVTQTPRYLIKTRGQQVTLSCSPISGHRSVSWYQQTPGQGLQFLFEYFSETQRNKGNFPGRFSGRQFSNSRSEMNVSTLELGDSALYLCASSLGDRYAGNEKLFFGSGTQLSVL.

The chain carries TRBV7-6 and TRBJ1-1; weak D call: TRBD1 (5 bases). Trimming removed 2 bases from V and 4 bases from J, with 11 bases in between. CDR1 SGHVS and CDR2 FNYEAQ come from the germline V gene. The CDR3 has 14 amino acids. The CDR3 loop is CASSLISGGTEAFF. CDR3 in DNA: TGTGCCAGCAGCTTAATTTCGGGGGGCACTGAAGCTTTCTTT.

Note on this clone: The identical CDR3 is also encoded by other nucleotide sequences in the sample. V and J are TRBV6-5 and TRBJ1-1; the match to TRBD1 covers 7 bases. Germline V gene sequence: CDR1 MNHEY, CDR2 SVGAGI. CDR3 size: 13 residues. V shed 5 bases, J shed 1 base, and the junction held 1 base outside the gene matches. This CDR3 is CASSRTGNTEAFF. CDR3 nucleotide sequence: TGTGCCAGCAGTCGGACAGGGAACACTGAAGCTTTCTTT.

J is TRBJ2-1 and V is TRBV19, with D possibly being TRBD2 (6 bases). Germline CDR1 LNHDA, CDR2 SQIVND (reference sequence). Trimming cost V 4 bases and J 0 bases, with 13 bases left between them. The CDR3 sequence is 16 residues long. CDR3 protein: CASSRGLSSSYNEQFF. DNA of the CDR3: TGTGCCAGTAGTAGGGGACTTTCCAGCTCCTACAATGAGCAGTTCTTC.

In DNA form, the CDR3 reads TGCGCCAGCAGCACCCAACCGGGATCGCCGGCCGGGGAGCTGTTTTTT. Translated: CASSTQPGSPAGELFF. The V gene is TRBV5-1, the J gene TRBJ2-2; possibly TRBD2 for D (5 bases). The length of the CDR3 is 16 residues. CDR1 and CDR2 (germline): SGHRS, YFSETQ. Trimming shortened V by 4 bases and J by 6 bases, and 19 bases separated the two germline ends.

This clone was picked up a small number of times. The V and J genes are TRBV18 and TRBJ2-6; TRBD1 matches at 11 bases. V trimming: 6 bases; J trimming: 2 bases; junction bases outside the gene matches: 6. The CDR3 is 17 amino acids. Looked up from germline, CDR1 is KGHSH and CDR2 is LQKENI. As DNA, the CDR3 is TGTGCCAGCTCTACCGGGACAGGGGGACCTGGGGCCAACGTCCTGACTTTC. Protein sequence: CASSTGTGGPGANVLTF.

Here the CDR3 reads CASRNRQGADIQYF. Written as DNA, the CDR3 is TGTGCCAGCAGAAATAGACAGGGGGCAGACATTCAGTACTTC. V and J are TRBV2 and TRBJ2-4; 10 bases map to TRBD1. The CDR3 covers 14 residues. After removal of 6 bases from V and 8 bases from J, the junction contained 7 bases not matched to a gene. Germline V lookup: CDR1 SNHLY, CDR2 FYNNEI.

CDR3 loop: CASSQPGTGNYGYTF. CDR3 DNA: TGTGCCAGCAGCCAACCCGGGACAGGGAACTATGGCTACACCTTC. The V gene is TRBV14, the J gene TRBJ1-2, with TRBD1 matching 9 bases. This CDR3 comprises 15 residues. The germline gives CDR1 SGHDN, CDR2 FVKESK. J gave up 2 bases and V 2 bases, and 3 bases lay outside the gene matches.

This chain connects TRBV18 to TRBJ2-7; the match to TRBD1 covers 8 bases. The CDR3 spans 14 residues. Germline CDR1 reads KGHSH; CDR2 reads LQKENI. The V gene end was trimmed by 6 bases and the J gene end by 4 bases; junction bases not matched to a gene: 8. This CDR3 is CASSPGTGLYEQYF. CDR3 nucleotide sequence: TGTGCCAGCTCGCCCGGGACAGGCTTGTACGAGCAGTACTTC.

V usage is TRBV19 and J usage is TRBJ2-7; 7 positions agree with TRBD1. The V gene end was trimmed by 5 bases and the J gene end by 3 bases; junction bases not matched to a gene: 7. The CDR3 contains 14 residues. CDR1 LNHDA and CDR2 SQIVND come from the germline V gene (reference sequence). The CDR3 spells CASSDKQGYYEQYF. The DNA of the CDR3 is TGTGCCAGTAGTGATAAACAGGGGTACTACGAGCAGTACTTC. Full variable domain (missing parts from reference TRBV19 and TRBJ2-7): DGGITQSPKYLFRKEGQNVTLSCEQNLNHDAMYWYRQDPGQGLRLIYYSQIVNDFQKGDIAEGYSVSREKKESFPLTVTSAQKNPTAFYLCASSDKQGYYEQYFGPGTRLTVT.

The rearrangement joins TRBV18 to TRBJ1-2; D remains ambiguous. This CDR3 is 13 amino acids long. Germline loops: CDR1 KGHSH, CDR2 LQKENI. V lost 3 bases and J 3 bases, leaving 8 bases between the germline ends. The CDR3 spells CASSPAEDYGYTF. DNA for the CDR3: TGTGCCAGCTCACCCGCAGAGGACTATGGCTACACCTTC.

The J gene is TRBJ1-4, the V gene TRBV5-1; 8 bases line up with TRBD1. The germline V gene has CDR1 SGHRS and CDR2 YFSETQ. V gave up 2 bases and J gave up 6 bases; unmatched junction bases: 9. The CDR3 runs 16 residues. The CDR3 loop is CASSLRLDRGDEKLFF. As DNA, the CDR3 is TGCGCCAGCAGCTTAAGACTAGACAGGGGAGATGAAAAACTGTTTTTT. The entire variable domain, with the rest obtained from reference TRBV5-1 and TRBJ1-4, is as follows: KAGVTQTPRYLIKTRGQQVTLSCSPISGHRSVSWYQQTPGQGLQFLFEYFSETQRNKGNFPGRFSGRQFSNSRSEMNVSTLELGDSALYLCASSLRLDRGDEKLFFGSGTQLSVL.

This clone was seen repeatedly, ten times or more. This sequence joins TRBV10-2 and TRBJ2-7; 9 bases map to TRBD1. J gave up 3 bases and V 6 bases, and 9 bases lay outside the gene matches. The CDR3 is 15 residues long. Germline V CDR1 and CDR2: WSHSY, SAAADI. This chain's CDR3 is CASRDRGSVLYEQYF. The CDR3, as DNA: TGCGCCAGCAGGGACAGGGGAAGCGTACTCTACGAGCAGTACTTC.